This is a list of T cell receptor beta chains from one sample in a study of molecular identifiers for immune sequencing clone quantification. TCRdb re-derived calls from the PCR reads in MiXCR, one entry per CDR3 protein. The sample records about 89,000 distinct CDR3 sequences, 15% to 20% being singletons. The sequenced sample consisted of naive CD8+ T cells from blood, with Jurkat cell RNA spiked in. These receptors were obtained from a human donor in good health. Some libraries in this study had Jurkat cell RNA spiked in. CDR3s include the opening cysteine and the closing phenylalanine or tryptophan. Each record gives: D gene, J gene, V gene, clone size, CDR3 protein, CDR3 DNA. The D gene is left open where the match is weak. Size is omitted from some rows. Given values are once, few, many or a class for expanded clones.

-,TRBJ2-3,TRBV7-8,many,CASSPLLGPTDTQYF,TGTGCCAGCAGTCCGCTTTTGGGGCCGACAGATACGCAGTATTTT
TRBD2,TRBJ2-5,TRBV6-5,many,CASSALLAGVEETQYF,TGTGCCAGCAGTGCCCTACTAGCGGGGGTAGAGGAGACCCAGTACTTC
-,TRBJ1-1,TRBV28,many,CASSLRSTEAFF,TGTGCCAGCAGCCTAAGGAGCACTGAAGCTTTCTTT
-,TRBJ2-7,TRBV4-3,many,CASSQDTGIYEQYF,TGCGCCAGCAGCCAAGATACAGGGATTTACGAGCAGTACTTC
-,TRBJ1-2,TRBV13,many,CASSAAPQFDYGYTF,TGTGCCAGCAGCGCCGCACCGCAGTTCGACTATGGCTACACCTTC
-,TRBJ1-5,TRBV20-1,many,CSASRPYSNQPQHF,TGCAGTGCTAGTCGGCCCTATAGCAATCAGCCCCAGCATTTT
-,TRBJ1-5,TRBV6-1,many,CASLIGGDSNQPQHF,TGTGCCAGCTTAATAGGGGGTGATAGCAATCAGCCCCAGCATTTT
TRBD2,TRBJ2-7,TRBV2,-,CASRHNFPGLAIYEQYF,TGTGCCAGCAGGCACAATTTCCCGGGACTAGCTATCTACGAGCAGTACTTC
-,TRBJ1-5,TRBV6-6,many,CASGQGTYQPQHF,TGTGCCAGCGGTCAAGGGACTTATCAGCCCCAGCATTTT
TRBD1,TRBJ2-4,TRBV7-9,-,CASSLEGRTGKNIQYF,TGTGCCAGCAGCTTAGAAGGACGGACAGGGAAAAACATTCAGTACTTC